This passage covers 26 T cell receptor beta chains from one sample sequenced in a study of blood T cell repertoires in COVID-19. Here immunoSEQ multiplex PCR was the method, and the copy in TCRdb shows in-frame clones only, minus some. Of more than 150,000 clones in the sample, about 90% were seen once. Sequencing was done on a sample of peripheral blood. The receptors were gathered from a man in his 70s with active or convalescent COVID-19.

This clone was seen only once. The chain employs TRBV27 and TRBJ1-1, with unresolved D. The CDR3 extends over 17 amino acids. Deletions cut 7 bases from V and 3 bases from J, with 24 bases between. Germline loops: CDR1 MNHEY, CDR2 SMNVEV (reference sequence). In DNA, the CDR3 is TGTGCCAGCAAATTTCTAGCATTTAGTGGGCGCGACACTGAAGCTTTCTTT. As protein: CASKFLAFSGRDTEAFF.

CDR3 in amino acids: CASSSRDSAYNSPLHF. CDR3 DNA: TGTGCCAGCAGCTCCCGGGACAGTGCCTATAATTCACCCCTCCACTTT. The chain recombines TRBV5-4 with TRBJ1-6; 7 bases map to TRBD1. Germline CDR1 SGHNT, CDR2 YYREEE (reference sequence). After removal of 3 bases from V and 2 bases from J, the junction contained 5 bases not matched to a gene. This CDR3 region has 16 residues.

The rearrangement joins TRBV28 to TRBJ2-2, with D perhaps TRBD1 (6 bases). V was clipped by 9 bases and J by 1 base, with 18 bases between them. Germline V lookup: CDR1 MDHEN, CDR2 SYDVKM. CDR3 length: 16 amino acids. The CDR3 loop is CASMRRWGLNTGELFF. The CDR3 DNA sequence: TGTGCCAGTATGAGGCGGTGGGGGCTGAACACCGGGGAGCTGTTTTTT. Looking up the rest from reference TRBV28 and TRBJ2-2 gives the full variable domain: DVKVTQSSRYLVKRTGEKVFLECVQDMDHENMFWYRQDPGLGLRLIYFSYDVKMKEKGDIPEGYSVSREKKERFSLILESASTNQTSMYLCASMRRWGLNTGELFFGEGSRLTVL.

In the case of this clone: The sample contains more than one DNA sequence encoding this CDR3. The V and J genes are TRBV29-1 and TRBJ2-7, with no clear D. CDR1 SQVTM and CDR2 ANQGSEA come from the germline V gene. The CDR3 spans 12 residues. V was pared by 4 bases and J by 0 bases, with 7 bases between. CDR3 nucleotide sequence: TGCAGCGTTGGTAGTAGCTCCTACGAGCAGTACTTC. Its protein is CSVGSSSYEQYF.

This clone came up a few times. The gene calls are TRBV4-1 and TRBJ1-5; D may be TRBD1 (6 bases). Trimming took off 0 bases at V and 2 bases at J, with 11 bases between the two ends. This CDR3 contains 16 residues. CDR1 is MGHRA and CDR2 is YSYEKL in the germline V gene. This CDR3 reads CASSQDGGIGNQPQHF. DNA of the CDR3: TGCGCCAGCAGCCAAGATGGGGGCATCGGCAATCAGCCCCAGCATTTT.

The rearrangement joins TRBV7-9 to TRBJ1-6; D unresolved. Per germline, CDR1 SEHNR and CDR2 FQNEAQ (reference sequence). V gave up 0 bases and J gave up 5 bases, with 5 bases separating them. The CDR3 totals 14 residues. CDR3 sequence (DNA): TGTGCCAGCAGCTTAGCACTCAATAATTCACCCCTCCACTTT. The encoded protein is CASSLALNNSPLHF.

The J gene is TRBJ2-3, the V gene TRBV24-1, with D unclear. Per the germline V gene, CDR1 is KGHDR and CDR2 is SFDVKD. Trimming cost V 2 bases and J 5 bases, with 7 bases left between them. The CDR3 is 13 residues long. The CDR3 DNA reads as TGTGCCACCAGTGATTCGTTGAGAGATACGCAGTATTTT. It specifies CATSDSLRDTQYF.

This clone has only one observation. V is TRBV18 and J is TRBJ2-1; 7 bases line up with TRBD2. V lost 4 bases to trimming and J lost 8 bases; unmatched junction nucleotides: 17. CDR3 length: 17 residues. CDR1 and CDR2 from the germline V gene are KGHSH and LQKENI. CDR3 sequence (DNA): TGTGCCAGCTCACAGTCTCGCGGACTAGAGGGTGGCGATGAGCAGTTCTTC. This gives the protein CASSQSRGLEGGDEQFF. The full variable domain, its missing parts supplied by reference TRBV18 and TRBJ2-1, is NAGVMQNPRHLVRRRGQEARLRCSPMKGHSHVYWYRQLPEEGLKFMVYLQKENIIDESGMPKERFSAEFPKEGPSILRIQQVVRGDSAAYFCASSQSRGLEGGDEQFFGPGTRLTVL.

The chain has TRBV7-8 and TRBJ1-5, with D unclear. The ends were cut back, 2 bases at V and 0 bases at J, with 11 bases in the middle. The V gene's germline CDR1 is SGHVS and CDR2 FQNEAQ. CDR3 length: 16 amino acids. CDR3 protein: CASSLSAGYSNQPQHF. CDR3 sequence (DNA): TGTGCCAGCAGCTTATCGGCAGGTTATAGCAATCAGCCCCAGCATTTT.

This chain links TRBV20-1 with TRBJ1-1; perhaps TRBD1 as D (5 bases). Trimming removed 5 bases at V and 3 bases at J, with 7 bases between. CDR1 and CDR2 from the germline V gene are DFQATT and SNEGSKA (reference sequence). The length of the CDR3 is 11 residues. CDR3 bases: TGCAGTGCTGGGGGGGACACTGAAGCTTTCTTT. Amino acid sequence: CSAGGDTEAFF.

The chain has TRBV7-2 and TRBJ1-6; TRBD1 matches at 8 bases. This CDR3 has 15 amino acids. The J segment lost 3 bases and the V segment lost 4 bases, leaving 2 bases of the junction unmatched. The germline V gene encodes CDR1 SGHTA and CDR2 FQGNSA. CDR3 DNA: TGTGCCAGCAGCTGGGACAGGTTCTATAATTCACCCCTCCACTTT. This sequence encodes CASSWDRFYNSPLHF.

In its sample, this clone was seen a few times. The genes are TRBV7-2 and TRBJ1-2; 8 bases fit TRBD1. V was clipped by 2 bases and J by 1 base; unmatched bases: 3. The CDR3 is 15 amino acids. Germline V CDR1 and CDR2: SGHTA, FQGNSA. The CDR3 loop is CASSLSTGGNYGYTF. CDR3 bases: TGTGCCAGCAGCTTAAGTACAGGGGGTAACTATGGCTACACCTTC.

This chain uses TRBV18 with TRBJ2-1; 8 nucleotides match TRBD2. Germline lookup yields CDR1 KGHSH and CDR2 LQKENI. CDR3 size: 17 residues. Trimming cost V 2 bases and J 6 bases; bases outside gene matches: 12. This CDR3 is CASSPLGSGTLRNEQFF. CDR3 DNA: TGTGCCAGCTCACCATTGGGTAGCGGGACCTTACGCAATGAGCAGTTCTTC.

The chain is built from TRBV19 and TRBJ1-2; 12 nucleotides line up with TRBD1. Germline V gene data show CDR1 as LNHDA and CDR2 as SQIVND (reference sequence). The V gene end was trimmed by 6 bases and the J gene end by 8 bases; junction bases not matched to a gene: 7. The CDR3 spans 14 residues. The CDR3 region is CASRTGDRGQGYTF. Written as DNA, the CDR3 is TGTGCCAGTAGAACCGGGGACAGGGGGCAAGGCTACACCTTC.

In this sample, this clone turned up once. The V gene is TRBV7-9, the J gene TRBJ1-1; 7 bases agree with TRBD1. Germline V gives CDR1 SEHNR, CDR2 FQNEAQ (reference sequence). CDR3 length: 18 amino acids. With 3 bases clipped from V and 5 bases from J, the junction kept 18 bases outside the gene matches. The CDR3 bases are TGTGCCAGCAGCTTTAAGCCCCTGACAGGGCGGCTCGGGACTGAAGCTTTCTTT. The encoded protein is CASSFKPLTGRLGTEAFF.

The chain employs TRBV5-6 and TRBJ1-6, with D tentatively TRBD1 (6 bases). V lost 1 base to trimming and J lost 2 bases, with 13 bases between them. The CDR3 is 17 residues long. Germline V CDR1 and CDR2: SGHDT, YYEEEE. The CDR3 coding sequence is TGTGCCAGCAGCTTGTTTATGGGGGCCCCCTATAATTCACCCCTCCACTTT. Translating gives CASSLFMGAPYNSPLHF.

There are a few counts of this clone. The rearrangement uses TRBV5-4 and TRBJ1-2, with 8 nucleotides matching TRBD1. The trim removed 4 bases at V and 7 bases at J, leaving 6 bases unmatched. CDR1 is SGHNT, CDR2 YYREEE, per germline (reference sequence). The CDR3 loop spans 13 amino acids. Written as DNA, the CDR3 is TGTGCCAGCAGCCGGACAGGGCTTGGTGGCTACACCTTC. The encoded protein is CASSRTGLGGYTF.

The chain is built from TRBV7-8 and TRBJ2-7; maybe TRBD1 (5 bases). Germline V gene data show CDR1 as SGHVS and CDR2 as FQNEAQ. V was clipped by 2 bases and J by 4 bases, with 6 bases between them. CDR3 length equals 12 residues. The CDR3 nucleotides read TGTGCCAGCAGCTTACAGGGATACGAGCAGTACTTC. It is translated as CASSLQGYEQYF. Drawing the rest from reference TRBV7-8 and TRBJ2-7, the complete variable domain is GAGVSQSPRYKVAKRGQDVALRCDPISGHVSLFWYQQALGQGPEFLTYFQNEAQLDKSGLPSDRFFAERPEGSVSTLKIQRTQQEDSAVYLCASSLQGYEQYFGPGTRLTVT.

V and J are TRBV7-2 and TRBJ2-1, with 8 bases identical to TRBD2. V lost 0 bases to trimming and J lost 6 bases; unmatched junction nucleotides: 4. The CDR3 loop spans 15 amino acids. Germline-derived CDR1 and CDR2 are SGHTA and FQGNSA. The CDR3 sequence is CASSLASGIFNEQFF. The CDR3 DNA reads TGTGCCAGCAGCTTAGCTAGCGGGATTTTCAATGAGCAGTTCTTC.

The gene calls are TRBV28 and TRBJ1-2, with D maybe TRBD1 (6 bases). Germline V gene lookup returns CDR1 MDHEN and CDR2 SYDVKM. The CDR3 is made up of 13 amino acids. Trimming cost V 7 bases and J 3 bases, with 12 bases left between them. CDR3 in DNA: TGTGCCAGCACCACAGGGAGGGACTATGGCTACACCTTC. It encodes CASTTGRDYGYTF.

The chain carries TRBV30 and TRBJ1-2; 7 bases match TRBD1. V lost 2 bases, J lost 2 bases, and 5 bases stayed unmatched. The CDR3 runs to 14 residues. Germline V gene lookup returns CDR1 GTSNPN and CDR2 SVGIG (reference sequence). CDR3 residues: CAWSRQGVNYGYTF. The CDR3 DNA is TGTGCCTGGAGTCGGCAGGGGGTGAACTATGGCTACACCTTC.

This chain links TRBV30 with TRBJ2-7, with D possibly TRBD2 on 5 matching bases. Germline V gives CDR1 GTSNPN, CDR2 SVGIG (reference sequence). CDR3 length: 13 residues. The germline V and J ends were trimmed by 1 base and 7 bases, with 14 bases remaining between them. CDR3 in DNA: TGTGCCTGGAGTGCAGGACCCCAGCGGGAGCAGTACTTC. Translation: CAWSAGPQREQYF.

The chain couples TRBV29-1 to TRBJ1-2; 7 bases map to TRBD1. CDR3 length: 13 residues. CDR1 and CDR2 (germline): SQVTM, ANQGSEA. Trimming took 6 bases from V and 5 from J; bases not matched to a gene: 9. CDR3 residues: CSVRRQGIYGYTF. The CDR3 DNA is TGCAGCGTCAGGAGACAGGGAATTTATGGCTACACCTTC. Complete variable domain (other parts from reference TRBV29-1 and TRBJ1-2): SAVISQKPSRDICQRGTSLTIQCQVDSQVTMMFWYRQQPGQSLTLIATANQGSEATYESGFVIDKFPISRPNLTFSTLTVSNMSPEDSSIYLCSVRRQGIYGYTFGSGTRLTVV.

This clone was detected only once. The chain employs TRBV12-5 and TRBJ1-5; D gene ambiguous. The V and J ends lost 5 bases and 4 bases respectively, with 18 bases between them. This CDR3 has 16 residues. The germline gives CDR1 LGHNT, CDR2 FRNRAP. The CDR3 protein is CASGTSTHIANQPQHF. The CDR3 nucleotides read TGTGCTAGTGGTACATCGACACATATCGCTAATCAGCCCCAGCATTTT.

The chain has TRBV5-6 and TRBJ1-2; the D gene is possibly TRBD1 (6 bases). Germline CDR1 SGHDT, CDR2 YYEEEE. Trimming took 5 bases from V and 7 from J, leaving 12 bases between them. The CDR3 length is 12 residues. The CDR3 nucleotides are TGTGCCAGCAGTTTCCAGGGGCTTGGCTACACCTTC. Protein product: CASSFQGLGYTF. The full variable domain, completed using reference TRBV5-6 and TRBJ1-2, is DAGVTQSPTHLIKTRGQQVTLRCSPKSGHDTVSWYQQALGQGPQFIFQYYEEEERQRGNFPDRFSGHQFPNYSSELNVNALLLGDSALYLCASSFQGLGYTFGSGTRLTVV.

The chain joins TRBV2 to TRBJ1-2; D uncertain. Germline V lookup: CDR1 SNHLY, CDR2 FYNNEI. This CDR3 is built from 15 residues. Trimming left V 4 bases short and J 4 bases short, with 16 bases between. The CDR3 spells CASSARSDPTYGYTF. DNA of the CDR3: TGTGCCAGCAGTGCCAGGTCCGACCCTACCTATGGCTACACCTTC.